These T cell receptor beta chains were read from a single sample in a study of blood T cell repertoires in COVID-19. Here immunoSEQ multiplex PCR was the method, and the copy in TCRdb shows in-frame clones only, minus some. The table shows around 110,000 clones, with around four fifths occurring only once. The material sequenced was peripheral blood. The receptors come from a man in his thirties or forties with acute or convalescent COVID-19. Both conserved end residues are part of each CDR3. Each record gives: J gene, D gene, V gene, clone size, CDR3 DNA, CDR3 protein. D genes are given only for firm matches. Expanded clones get a size class; other rows say once, few or many, or leave the size out.

j_call: TRBJ1-1
d_call: -
v_call: TRBV2
clone_size: few
cdr3_nt: TGTGCCAGCAGTGAATATCAGGGGAACACTGAAGCTTTCTTT
cdr3_aa: CASSEYQGNTEAFF

j_call: TRBJ1-1
d_call: -
v_call: TRBV9
clone_size: once
cdr3_nt: TGTGCCAGCAGCGTAGGACAGGCGGTGGGCACTGAAGCTTTCTTT
cdr3_aa: CASSVGQAVGTEAFF

j_call: TRBJ1-1
d_call: -
v_call: TRBV5-1
clone_size: -
cdr3_nt: TGCGCCAGCAGCCCCTCAATACTCGGGAGCACTGAAGCTTTCTTT
cdr3_aa: CASSPSILGSTEAFF

j_call: TRBJ2-7
d_call: TRBD1
v_call: TRBV19
clone_size: -
cdr3_nt: TGTGCCAGTAGTCGACAGGGGTCCAGCTCCTACGAGCAGTACTTC
cdr3_aa: CASSRQGSSSYEQYF

j_call: TRBJ2-7
d_call: -
v_call: TRBV4-1
clone_size: -
cdr3_nt: TGCGCCAGCAGCCTTAATTTGGGGGGAACCTACGAGCAGTACTTC
cdr3_aa: CASSLNLGGTYEQYF

j_call: TRBJ1-2
d_call: -
v_call: TRBV7-8
clone_size: once
cdr3_nt: TGTGCCAGCAGCTTAGCAACGGCAGGGCCTAACTATGGCTACACCTTC
cdr3_aa: CASSLATAGPNYGYTF

j_call: TRBJ2-5
d_call: -
v_call: TRBV5-1
clone_size: -
cdr3_nt: TGCGCCAGCAGCTTGCAGTTTTCGGGTAGCCGTTCTGGCCAAGAGACCCAGTACTTC
cdr3_aa: CASSLQFSGSRSGQETQYF

j_call: TRBJ2-7
d_call: TRBD1
v_call: TRBV3-1/TRBV3-2
clone_size: -
cdr3_nt: TGTGCCAGCAGCATAAGGGACAGCCAGCAGTACTTC
cdr3_aa: CASSIRDSQQYF

j_call: TRBJ2-2
d_call: TRBD2
v_call: TRBV7-6
clone_size: -
cdr3_nt: TGTGCCAGCAGCCCGGGACTAGCGGGCCTATTGGACACCGGGGAGCTGTTTTTT
cdr3_aa: CASSPGLAGLLDTGELFF

j_call: TRBJ1-2
d_call: -
v_call: TRBV13
clone_size: once
cdr3_nt: TGTGCCAGCAGCTTACGAGTTTCTAACTATGGCTACACCTTC
cdr3_aa: CASSLRVSNYGYTF

j_call: TRBJ2-3
d_call: TRBD1
v_call: TRBV6-5
clone_size: -
cdr3_nt: TGTGCCAGCGGACAGGGGTTCACAGATACGCAGTATTTT
cdr3_aa: CASGQGFTDTQYF

j_call: TRBJ1-4
d_call: -
v_call: TRBV7-9
clone_size: -
cdr3_nt: TGTGCCAGCAGCCCGCGGACAGCCGATGAAAAACTGTTTTTT
cdr3_aa: CASSPRTADEKLFF

j_call: TRBJ1-5
d_call: -
v_call: TRBV12-5
clone_size: -
cdr3_nt: TGTGCTAGTTATTTGGACAGCCGCAATCAGCCCCAGCATTTT
cdr3_aa: CASYLDSRNQPQHF

j_call: TRBJ1-5
d_call: TRBD1
v_call: TRBV6-5
clone_size: -
cdr3_nt: TGTGCCAGCAGTTACTCCGGGACAGGAAATCAGCCCCAGCATTTT
cdr3_aa: CASSYSGTGNQPQHF

j_call: TRBJ1-6
d_call: TRBD1
v_call: TRBV9
clone_size: -
cdr3_nt: TGTGCCAGCAGCGGAGGGACAGGGGGTTCACCCCTCCACTTT
cdr3_aa: CASSGGTGGSPLHF

j_call: TRBJ2-1
d_call: TRBD2
v_call: TRBV10-3
clone_size: -
cdr3_nt: TGTGCCATCAGTGAATCGCGGGAGGGCTCCTACAATGAGCAGTTCTTC
cdr3_aa: CAISESREGSYNEQFF

j_call: TRBJ1-2
d_call: -
v_call: TRBV19
clone_size: few
cdr3_nt: TGTGCCAGTAGTACGCTCGAGGGTAACTATGGCTACACCTTC
cdr3_aa: CASSTLEGNYGYTF

j_call: TRBJ2-2
d_call: -
v_call: TRBV7-3
clone_size: -
cdr3_nt: TGTGCCAGCAAACCGGGAGCTCACACCGGGGAGCTGTTTTTT
cdr3_aa: CASKPGAHTGELFF

j_call: TRBJ1-2
d_call: -
v_call: TRBV6-5
clone_size: -
cdr3_nt: TGTGCCAGCAGTTACTCGTCAGCGGGGCTCGCCTATGGCTACACCTTC
cdr3_aa: CASSYSSAGLAYGYTF

j_call: TRBJ1-5
d_call: -
v_call: TRBV5-6
clone_size: -
cdr3_nt: TGTGCCAGCAACCGTCGCGGGGGCGGACAGCCCCAGCATTTT
cdr3_aa: CASNRRGGGQPQHF

j_call: TRBJ1-5
d_call: -
v_call: TRBV12-3/TRBV12-4
clone_size: -
cdr3_nt: TGTGCCAGCAGTTCCGCGGCAAATCAGCCCCAGCATTTT
cdr3_aa: CASSSAANQPQHF

j_call: TRBJ1-5
d_call: -
v_call: TRBV3-1/TRBV3-2
clone_size: -
cdr3_nt: TGTGCCAGCAGCCCCAACAGGTATCAGCCCCAGCATTTT
cdr3_aa: CASSPNRYQPQHF

j_call: TRBJ1-5
d_call: TRBD1
v_call: TRBV5-4
clone_size: -
cdr3_nt: TGTGCCAGCAGCCCGGACAGGGGGCGAGGTCAGCCCCAGCATTTT
cdr3_aa: CASSPDRGRGQPQHF

j_call: TRBJ2-1
d_call: TRBD2
v_call: TRBV23-1
clone_size: -
cdr3_nt: TGCGCCAGCAGTACTACTAGCGGGAGAAATGAGCAGTTCTTC
cdr3_aa: CASSTTSGRNEQFF

j_call: TRBJ1-6
d_call: -
v_call: TRBV5-6
clone_size: -
cdr3_nt: TGTGCCAGCAGCTTTACAGGGAATTCACCCCTCCACTTT
cdr3_aa: CASSFTGNSPLHF

j_call: TRBJ2-3
d_call: TRBD1
v_call: TRBV10-3
clone_size: -
cdr3_nt: TGTGCCATCAGTCCGGGACAGGGGGCCGCGTCGCAGTATTTT
cdr3_aa: CAISPGQGAASQYF

j_call: TRBJ1-2
d_call: TRBD1
v_call: TRBV5-6
clone_size: -
cdr3_nt: TGTGCCAGCAGCCTTGGACAGGGCCTGGCGTCGGGTTATGGCTACACCTTC
cdr3_aa: CASSLGQGLASGYGYTF